Listed below are T cell receptor beta chains from one sample, sequenced in a study of T-cell memory formation after mild COVID-19. TCRdb reanalysed the 5' RACE reads using MiXCR and keeps one entry per CDR3 protein. This sample yields about 470,000 distinct CDR3 sequences, of which approximately 23% are seen a single time; approximately 12% belongs to the top ten. Material for sequencing was PBMCs or a T cell subset sorted from them (not recorded which). These receptors were taken from an adult woman who had mild COVID-19 (a few samples of this study predate the infection). Cell type and time point are not known. The CDR3 runs from the conserved cysteine through the conserved F or W. The order of the fields is J gene, V gene, CDR3 protein.

j_gene: TRBJ2-1; v_gene: TRBV7-9; CDR3aa: CASVRVNSFEQFF
j_gene: TRBJ1-5; v_gene: TRBV12-3/TRBV12-4; CDR3aa: CASSLGGPGQPQHF
j_gene: TRBJ1-2; v_gene: TRBV29-1; CDR3aa: CSLVLGNYGYTF
j_gene: TRBJ1-5; v_gene: TRBV5-6; CDR3aa: CASSLMDGVGQPQHF
j_gene: TRBJ2-5; v_gene: TRBV18; CDR3aa: CASSPLRDQETQYF
j_gene: TRBJ1-6; v_gene: TRBV7-8; CDR3aa: CASILLGQGYSPLHF
j_gene: TRBJ2-1; v_gene: TRBV24-1; CDR3aa: CATSDVGTGRENEQFF
j_gene: TRBJ2-6; v_gene: TRBV20-1; CDR3aa: CSARGTGTRPGANVLTF
j_gene: TRBJ2-5; v_gene: TRBV5-1; CDR3aa: CASSLEEGETQYF
j_gene: TRBJ2-1; v_gene: TRBV7-9; CDR3aa: CASSFGRTGSRDEQFF
j_gene: TRBJ2-7; v_gene: TRBV6-2/TRBV6-3; CDR3aa: CASSPRVAGAYEQYF
j_gene: TRBJ1-4; v_gene: TRBV3-1; CDR3aa: CASSQDRGQGWSGLFF
j_gene: TRBJ2-7; v_gene: TRBV5-1; CDR3aa: CASSTGFSYEQYF
j_gene: TRBJ2-7; v_gene: TRBV5-1; CDR3aa: CASSLGQFEEQYF